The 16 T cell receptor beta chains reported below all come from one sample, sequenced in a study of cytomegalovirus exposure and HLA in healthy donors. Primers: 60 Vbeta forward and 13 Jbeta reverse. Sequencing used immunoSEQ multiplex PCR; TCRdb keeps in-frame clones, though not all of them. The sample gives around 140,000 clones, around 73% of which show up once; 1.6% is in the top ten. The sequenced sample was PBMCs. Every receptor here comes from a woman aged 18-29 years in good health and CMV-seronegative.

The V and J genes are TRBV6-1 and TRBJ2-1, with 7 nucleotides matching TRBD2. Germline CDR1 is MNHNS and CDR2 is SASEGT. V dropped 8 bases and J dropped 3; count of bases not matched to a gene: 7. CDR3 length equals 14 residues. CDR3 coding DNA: TGTGCCAGCCCAAGCGGGAACTTCTACAATGAGCAGTTCTTC. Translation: CASPSGNFYNEQFF.

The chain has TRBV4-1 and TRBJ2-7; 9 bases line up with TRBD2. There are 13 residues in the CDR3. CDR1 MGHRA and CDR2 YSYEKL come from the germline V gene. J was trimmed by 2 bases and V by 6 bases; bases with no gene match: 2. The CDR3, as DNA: TGCGCCAGCAGTAGCGGGGGAACCTACGAGCAGTACTTC. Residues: CASSSGGTYEQYF.

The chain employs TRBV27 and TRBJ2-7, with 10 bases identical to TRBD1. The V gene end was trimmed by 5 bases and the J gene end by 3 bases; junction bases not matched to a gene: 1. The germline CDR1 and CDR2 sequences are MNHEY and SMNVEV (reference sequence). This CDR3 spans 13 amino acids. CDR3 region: CASSRDRGYEQYF. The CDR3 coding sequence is TGTGCCAGCAGTCGGGACAGGGGCTACGAGCAGTACTTC.

The CDR3 sequence is CASSKQGAGSNQPQHF. The DNA for the CDR3 is TGTGCCAGCAGTAAACAGGGGGCGGGAAGCAATCAGCCCCAGCATTTT. The chain joins TRBV6-6 to TRBJ1-5; the match to TRBD1 covers 9 bases. The CDR3 loop spans 16 amino acids. Per germline, CDR1 MNHNY and CDR2 SVGAGI (reference sequence). V dropped 5 bases and J dropped 1; count of bases not matched to a gene: 6.

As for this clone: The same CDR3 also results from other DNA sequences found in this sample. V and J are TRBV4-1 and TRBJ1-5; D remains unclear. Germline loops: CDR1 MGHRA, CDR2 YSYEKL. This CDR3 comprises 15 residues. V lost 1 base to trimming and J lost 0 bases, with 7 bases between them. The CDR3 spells CASSQVSSSNQPQHF. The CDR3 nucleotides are TGCGCCAGCAGCCAAGTGTCCTCTAGCAATCAGCCCCAGCATTTT.

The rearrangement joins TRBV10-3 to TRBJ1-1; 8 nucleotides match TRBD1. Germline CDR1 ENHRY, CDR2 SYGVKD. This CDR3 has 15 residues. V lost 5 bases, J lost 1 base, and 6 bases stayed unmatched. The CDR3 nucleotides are TGTGCCATCAGTAAGAGGACAGGGCCGAACACTGAAGCTTTCTTT. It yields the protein CAISKRTGPNTEAFF.

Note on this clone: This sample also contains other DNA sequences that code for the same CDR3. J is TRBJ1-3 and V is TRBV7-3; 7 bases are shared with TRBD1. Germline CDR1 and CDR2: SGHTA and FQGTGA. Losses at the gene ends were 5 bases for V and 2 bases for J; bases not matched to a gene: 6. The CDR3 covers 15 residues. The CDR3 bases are TGTGCCAGCAGCAGCACAGGGGCTGCTGGAAACACCATATATTTT. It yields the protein CASSSTGAAGNTIYF.

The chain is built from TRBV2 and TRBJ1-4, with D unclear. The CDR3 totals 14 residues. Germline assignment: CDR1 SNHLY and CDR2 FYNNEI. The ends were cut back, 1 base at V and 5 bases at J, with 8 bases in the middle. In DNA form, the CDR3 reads TGTGCCAGCAGTGAAGGGACGGGGAATGAAAAACTGTTTTTT. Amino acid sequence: CASSEGTGNEKLFF.

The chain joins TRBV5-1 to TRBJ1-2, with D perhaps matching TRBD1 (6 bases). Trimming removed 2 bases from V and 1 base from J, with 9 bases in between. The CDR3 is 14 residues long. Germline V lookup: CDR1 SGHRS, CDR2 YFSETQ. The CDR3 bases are TGCGCCAGCAGCTTAGACAGGTTTAACTATGGCTACACCTTC. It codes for CASSLDRFNYGYTF.

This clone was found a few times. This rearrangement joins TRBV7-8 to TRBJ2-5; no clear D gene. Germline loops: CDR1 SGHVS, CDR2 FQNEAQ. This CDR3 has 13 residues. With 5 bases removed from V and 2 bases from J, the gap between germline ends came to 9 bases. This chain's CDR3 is CASSRRHQETQYF. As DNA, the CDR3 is TGTGCCAGCAGCCGTAGACATCAAGAGACCCAGTACTTC.

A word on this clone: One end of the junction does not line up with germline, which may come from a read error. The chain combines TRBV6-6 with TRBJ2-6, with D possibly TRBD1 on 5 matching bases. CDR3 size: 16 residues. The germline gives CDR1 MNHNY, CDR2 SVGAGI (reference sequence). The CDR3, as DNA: TGTGCCAGCCAGGACCATCACACCTCTGGGGCCAACGGCCTGACTTTC. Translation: CASQDHHTSGANGLTF.

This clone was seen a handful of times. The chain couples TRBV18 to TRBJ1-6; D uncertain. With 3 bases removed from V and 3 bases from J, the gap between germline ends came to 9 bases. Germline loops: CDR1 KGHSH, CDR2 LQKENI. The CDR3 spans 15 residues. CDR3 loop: CASSPEGSYNSPLHF. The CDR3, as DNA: TGTGCCAGCTCACCGGAGGGCAGCTATAATTCACCCCTCCACTTT.

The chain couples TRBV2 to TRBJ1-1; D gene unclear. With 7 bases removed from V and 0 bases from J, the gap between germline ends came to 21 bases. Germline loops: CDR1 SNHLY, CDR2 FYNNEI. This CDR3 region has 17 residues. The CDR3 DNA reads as TGTGCCAGCACCGAGAGGGCACTCCGAGATGTGAACACTGAAGCTTTCTTT. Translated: CASTERALRDVNTEAFF.

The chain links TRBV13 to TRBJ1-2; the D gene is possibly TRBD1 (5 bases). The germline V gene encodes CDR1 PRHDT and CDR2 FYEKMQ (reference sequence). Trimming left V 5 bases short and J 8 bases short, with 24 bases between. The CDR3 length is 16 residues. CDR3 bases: TGTGCCAGCAGCCACAGGTCTGGGGTATTAGTTCTAGGCTACACCTTC. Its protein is CASSHRSGVLVLGYTF.

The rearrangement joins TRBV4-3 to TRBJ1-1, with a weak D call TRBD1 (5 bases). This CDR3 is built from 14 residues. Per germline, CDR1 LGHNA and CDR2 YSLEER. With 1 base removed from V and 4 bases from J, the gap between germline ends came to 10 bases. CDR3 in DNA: TGCGCCAGCAGCCAAGGCTTGGGGGGCACTGAAGCTTTCTTT. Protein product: CASSQGLGGTEAFF.

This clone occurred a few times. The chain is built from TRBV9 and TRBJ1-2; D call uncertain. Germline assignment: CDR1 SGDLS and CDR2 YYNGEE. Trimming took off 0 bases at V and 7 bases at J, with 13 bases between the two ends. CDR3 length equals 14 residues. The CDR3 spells CASSVDSSARGYTF. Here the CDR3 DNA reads TGTGCCAGCAGCGTAGACAGTTCCGCTCGTGGCTACACCTTC.